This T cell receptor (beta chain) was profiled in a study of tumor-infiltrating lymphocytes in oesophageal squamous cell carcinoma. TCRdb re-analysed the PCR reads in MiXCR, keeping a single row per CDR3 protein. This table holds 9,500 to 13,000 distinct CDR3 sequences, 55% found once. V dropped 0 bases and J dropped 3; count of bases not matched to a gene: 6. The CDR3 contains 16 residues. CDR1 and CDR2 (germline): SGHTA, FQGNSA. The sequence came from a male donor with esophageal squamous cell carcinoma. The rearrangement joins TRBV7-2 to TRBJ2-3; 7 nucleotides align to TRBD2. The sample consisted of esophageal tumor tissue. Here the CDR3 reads CASSLARGWMTDTQYF. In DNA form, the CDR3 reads TGTGCCAGCAGCTTAGCGCGGGGGTGGATGACAGATACGCAGTATTTT.